The text below deals with one T cell receptor beta chain. Its antigen is still unknown. This record comes from a study of cytomegalovirus exposure and HLA in healthy donors. Findings of the study overall: The HLA-A and HLA-B alleles of most subjects were reportedly predicted accurately from TCR beta sequences. In a later analysis, approximately 18,000 TCR beta sequences were associated with HLA alleles at 0.05 false discovery rate. The study flagged around 160 TCR beta chains as cytomegalovirus-associated.

The V end was cut by 4 bases, the J end by 8 bases, with 14 bases between. Per germline, CDR1 SQVTM and CDR2 ANQGSEA. This CDR3 is built from 13 residues. Amplification used 60 Vbeta primers and 13 Jbeta primers. Produced via immunoSEQ multiplex PCR; TCRdb's table is partial and in-frame only. Among more than 95,000 clones, around 78% were seen once, and the ten largest hold around 20%. Sequenced input: PBMCs. This rearrangement joins TRBV29-1 to TRBJ1-4, with D possibly being TRBD1 (5 bases). This TCR was recovered from a man younger than 35 in good health and CMV-seropositive. Here the CDR3 reads CSVGAGLGEKLFF. In DNA, the CDR3 is TGCAGCGTTGGAGCGGGGCTGGGCGAAAAACTGTTTTTT.